This T cell receptor (beta chain) originates from a study of cytomegalovirus exposure and HLA in healthy donors. Notes on the study in general: An observed cluster of highly shared sequence variants was recorded as a likely sequencing artifact. The study dropped some indistinguishable V segments, TRBV6-2 and TRBV6-3 among them. Presence/absence analysis assumed near-uniform sequencing depth across donors. Rarity characterized most TCR sequences, yet some public TCRs appeared in many donors.

The PCR had 60 Vbeta and 13 Jbeta primers. Assay: immunoSEQ multiplex PCR; the TCRdb copy retains only in-frame clones and omits some. The profile shows around 140,000 clones, 60% to 85% of them singletons. The CDR3 totals 13 residues. The V gene's germline CDR1 is SQVTM and CDR2 ANQGSEA. The J segment lost 4 bases and the V segment lost 8 bases, leaving 7 bases of the junction unmatched. Turning to this clone: Antigen unknown.

Sequencing used PBMCs. The receptor's source is a woman aged 18-29 years in good health and CMV-seronegative. V gene TRBV29-1 combines with J gene TRBJ1-2; TRBD1 agrees at 10 bases. The CDR3 loop is CSFRDRGSYGYTF. The DNA for the CDR3 is TGCAGCTTCCGGGACAGGGGATCCTATGGCTACACCTTC.